These 15 T cell receptor beta chains came from one sample sequenced in a study of CD8+CD57+ T cells in acquired aplastic anemia. Patients selected for sequencing had displayed CD8+CD57+ cell expansion by flow cytometry. Genomic DNA provided the template from which TCR beta VDJ and CDR3 profiles were obtained. TCRdb re-called the reads through MiXCR, storing one row per CDR3 protein. The sample yields under 350,000 distinct CDR3 sequences, about three fifths seen once. The sample comprised sorted CD4+, CD8+, or CD8+CD57+ T cells (not recorded which) from PBMCs. These receptors were obtained from a human donor with aplastic anemia.

This clonotype was counted at least ten times. This chain links TRBV7-3 with TRBJ1-1; no firm D call. The CDR3 has 13 amino acids. The germline CDR1 and CDR2 sequences are SGHTA and FQGTGA. Trimming pared 8 bases from V and 1 base from J, leaving 11 bases between. The DNA for the CDR3 is TGTGCCAGCTGCGCACAACCGAACACTGAAGCTTTCTTT. Translating it yields CASCAQPNTEAFF.

On this clonotype itself: At one end the junction does not follow the germline gene, possibly because of a read error. J is TRBJ1-1 and V is TRBV30; D is uncertain. The CDR3 is made up of 12 amino acids. Germline V gene data show CDR1 as GTSNPN and CDR2 as SVGIG (reference sequence). The DNA of the CDR3 is TGTGCCTGGAGTGTGGTCTACACTGAGGCTTTCTTT. Residues: CAWSVVYTEAFF.

This clonotype was seen many times. The rearrangement uses TRBV19 and TRBJ2-4, with 8 bases identical to TRBD1. Germline V gives CDR1 LNHDA, CDR2 SQIVND (reference sequence). This CDR3 has 15 residues. V was pared by 3 bases and J by 6 bases, with 7 bases of the junction left unmatched. This CDR3 reads CASSIDRGLVNIQYF. The CDR3 DNA is TGTGCCAGTAGTATTGACAGGGGTCTCGTAAACATTCAGTACTTC.

The chain carries TRBV29-1 and TRBJ1-1, with unresolved D. The CDR3 extends over 10 amino acids. Germline CDR1 reads SQVTM; CDR2 reads ANQGSEA. V was shortened by 7 bases and J by 5 bases, with 8 bases between the two germline ends. The CDR3 bases are TGCAGCGCACCGGGAACTGAAGCTTTCTTT. Its protein product is CSAPGTEAFF.

The CDR3 DNA follows: TGCAGTGCTAGAGATGAGGAGTTTGGGACCCAGTACTTC. It codes for CSARDEEFGTQYF. The gene calls are TRBV20-1 and TRBJ2-5; D gene uncertain. Between the trimmed V and J ends, which lost 0 bases and 7 bases, there was a span of 12 bases. CDR1 and CDR2 from the germline V gene are DFQATT and SNEGSKA (reference sequence). The CDR3 has 13 residues.

A note on this clonotype: A read error is likely, as this CDR3 ends without the conserved phenylalanine or tryptophan. No DNA is shown, since the ends of the CDR3 on it are uncertain; the CDR3 is the one TCRdb lists. The CDR3 is CAKPTGGYGYTFGS. The V gene is TRBV25-1, the J gene TRBJ2-1; TRBD1, the table's D call, lacks a check against the DNA. The CDR3 totals 14 residues, both ends included. Germline lookup yields CDR1 MGHDK and CDR2 SYGVNS.

To note about this clonotype: Given a much more abundant clone one base away, this may be a read error. This chain uses TRBV5-1 with TRBJ1-3; D is unresolved. The CDR3 runs to 16 residues. Per the germline V gene, CDR1 is SGHRS and CDR2 is YFSETQ. The chain's CDR3 is CASSLAEASRGNTTYF. Written as DNA, the CDR3 is TGCGCCAGCAGCCTGGCAGAGGCCTCAAGAGGAAACACCACATATTTT.

V gene TRBV5-1 combines with J gene TRBJ2-5, with D uncertain. With 3 bases removed from V and 7 bases from J, the gap between germline ends came to 13 bases. The CDR3 sequence is 13 residues long. Germline lookup yields CDR1 SGHRS and CDR2 YFSETQ. CDR3 sequence: CASSSDLYRTQYF. DNA of the CDR3: TGCGCCAGCAGCTCCGACCTTTACAGGACCCAGTACTTC. Based on the CDR3 plus reference TRBV5-1 and TRBJ2-5, the full variable domain is KAGVTQTPRYLIKTRGQQVTLSCSPISGHRSVSWYQQTPGQGLQFLFEYFSETQRNKGNFPGRFSGRQFSNSRSEMNVSTLELGDSALYLCASSSDLYRTQYFGPGTRLLVL.

This clonotype was seen once. The chain couples TRBV9 to TRBJ2-6; 10 bases map to TRBD1. CDR3 size: 18 residues. Germline CDR1 reads SGDLS; CDR2 reads YYNGEE. The junction had 13 bases not matched to a gene; V was cut back by 9 bases and J by 1 base. The CDR3 region has the DNA TGTGCCACCAGTGATCCGGGACAGGGGTGGTCTGGGGCCAACGTCCTGACTTTC. This translates into CATSDPGQGWSGANVLTF.

This rearrangement joins TRBV20-1 to TRBJ2-3; 16 bases are shared with TRBD2. The CDR3 extends over 14 amino acids. J was trimmed by 7 bases and V by 4 bases; bases with no gene match: 2. Per germline, CDR1 DFQATT and CDR2 SNEGSKA (reference sequence). The CDR3 region has the DNA TGCAGTGCTATGGGACTAGCGGGGGGGTATACGCAGTATTTT. Translated: CSAMGLAGGYTQYF.

V and J are TRBV7-3 and TRBJ1-1; the D gene is possibly TRBD1 (5 bases). The germline V gene has CDR1 SGHTA and CDR2 FQGTGA. Trimming took off 5 bases at V and 1 base at J, with 20 bases between the two ends. The CDR3 totals 17 residues. Here the CDR3 reads CASSTIPTGGQNTEAFF. CDR3 bases: TGTGCCAGCAGCACAATTCCGACGGGGGGTCAGAACACTGAAGCTTTCTTT.

V usage is TRBV9 and J usage is TRBJ1-4, with a tentative D call TRBD1 (5 bases). V lost 1 base, J lost 2 bases, and 6 bases lay in between. The CDR3 loop spans 14 amino acids. In germline, CDR1 is SGDLS, CDR2 YYNGEE. The CDR3 loop reads CASSVRGTNEKLFF. CDR3 DNA sequence: TGTGCCAGCAGCGTAAGGGGCACTAATGAAAAACTGTTTTTT.

The chain recombines TRBV20-1 with TRBJ2-5, with 7 bases identical to TRBD1. The germline CDR1 and CDR2 sequences are DFQATT and SNEGSKA (reference sequence). This CDR3 is built from 13 residues. The V gene end was trimmed by 5 bases and the J gene end by 5 bases; junction bases not matched to a gene: 8. The DNA for the CDR3 is TGCAGTGCTCCAGGGGGTGCTGTGGAGACCCAGTACTTC. This sequence encodes CSAPGGAVETQYF.

CDR3 in DNA: TGCGCCAGCAGCTTGGGAGGACACACCTACGAGCAGTACTTC. Its translation is CASSLGGHTYEQYF. The chain employs TRBV5-1 and TRBJ2-7; D possibly corresponds to TRBD1 (5 bases). The CDR3 is made up of 14 amino acids. Trimming cost V 0 bases and J 2 bases, with 9 bases left between them. Germline CDR1 is SGHRS and CDR2 is YFSETQ.

This clonotype was found once. This clone may be a read error of a much larger clone one base away. CDR3 coding DNA: TGTGCCAGCAGTGGAACTAGTTGGTTCTTCAATGAGCAGTTCTTC. Encoded protein: CASSGTSWFFNEQFF. The chain links TRBV12-3 or TRBV12-4 to TRBJ2-1; TRBD2 is a possible D gene (5 bases). There are 15 residues in the CDR3. Trimming removed 5 bases from V and 6 bases from J, with 17 bases in between.